Following are 30 T cell receptor beta chains from one sample sequenced in a study of blood T cell repertoires in COVID-19. Produced via immunoSEQ multiplex PCR; TCRdb's table is partial and in-frame only. The sample yields approximately 54,000 clones, more than 80% seen once. The sample comprised peripheral blood. These receptors were obtained from a woman aged 55-69 years with acute or convalescent COVID-19.

Details on this clone: This sample also contains other DNA sequences that code for the same CDR3. This chain joins TRBV6-5 and TRBJ2-7, with 7 positions matching TRBD2. In germline, CDR1 is MNHEY, CDR2 SVGAGI. The CDR3 has 15 amino acids. The V gene end was trimmed by 6 bases and the J gene end by 4 bases; junction bases not matched to a gene: 12. CDR3 DNA sequence: TGTGCCAGCAGCTACCGCGTAGGGACTACATACGAGCAGTACTTC. Its protein product is CASSYRVGTTYEQYF.

The gene calls are TRBV2 and TRBJ2-6, with TRBD1 matching 7 bases. This CDR3 region has 15 residues. Losses at the gene ends were 8 bases for V and 2 bases for J; bases not matched to a gene: 6. The V gene's germline CDR1 is SNHLY and CDR2 FYNNEI. CDR3 DNA sequence: TGTGCCAGCGGGGACAGAGTGGCTGGGGCCAACGTCCTGACTTTC. The encoded protein is CASGDRVAGANVLTF.

This clone was seen only once. The gene calls are TRBV24-1 and TRBJ2-3; the match to TRBD1 covers 12 bases. The CDR3 runs to 17 residues. Germline values: CDR1 KGHDR, CDR2 SFDVKD. The trim removed 4 bases at V and 5 bases at J, leaving 9 bases unmatched. In DNA, the CDR3 is TGTGCCACCAGTGACCCAGCTGGGACAGGGGGCTTAGATACGCAGTATTTT. It encodes CATSDPAGTGGLDTQYF.

This clone showed up just a few times. The chain joins TRBV28 to TRBJ1-4; 9 bases are a match to TRBD1. The CDR3 has 16 amino acids. Germline loops: CDR1 MDHEN, CDR2 SYDVKM. V shed 4 bases and J 5 bases; nucleotides not matched to a gene: 8. The CDR3: CASSWGAGTGNEKLFF. Here the CDR3 DNA reads TGTGCCAGCAGTTGGGGGGCAGGGACAGGGAATGAAAAACTGTTTTTT.

The sample holds a few counts of this clone. The chain joins TRBV24-1 to TRBJ2-1; D might be TRBD1 (5 bases). The CDR3 has 14 residues. Trimming shortened V by 2 bases and J by 8 bases, and 12 bases separated the two germline ends. Germline V gene sequence: CDR1 KGHDR, CDR2 SFDVKD. In nucleotides, the CDR3 is TGTGCCACCAGTGATTCCCAGGTAGGGGATGAGCAGTTCTTC. This gives the protein CATSDSQVGDEQFF.

The V gene is TRBV27, the J gene TRBJ1-1; D may be TRBD1 (5 bases). Germline CDR1 and CDR2: MNHEY and SMNVEV (reference sequence). The CDR3 is made up of 17 amino acids. Trimming removed 5 bases from V and 7 bases from J, with 26 bases in between. CDR3 coding DNA: TGTGCCAGCAGTCCTCCATCCGCAACCGCCATGACAGTTGAAGCTTTCTTT. As protein: CASSPPSATAMTVEAFF.

This clone has only a few counts. CDR3 in DNA: TGTGCCAGCAGGAAAATGGGGCGCACAGATACGCAGTATTTT. Protein: CASRKMGRTDTQYF. V usage is TRBV28 and J usage is TRBJ2-3; tentative D call: TRBD1 (5 bases). The V end was cut by 6 bases, the J end by 1 base, with 11 bases between. CDR3 length: 14 amino acids. Looked up from germline, CDR1 is MDHEN and CDR2 is SYDVKM.

The chain joins TRBV5-1 to TRBJ1-3, with no clear D. V lost 2 bases and J lost 0, with 6 bases in between. This CDR3 has 14 residues. Per germline, CDR1 SGHRS and CDR2 YFSETQ. The CDR3 loop reads CASSFGDSGNTIYF. In DNA form, the CDR3 reads TGCGCCAGCAGCTTCGGGGACTCTGGAAACACCATATATTTT.

In its sample, this clone was seen a few times. The rearrangement uses TRBV4-1 and TRBJ1-2; TRBD1 agrees at 8 bases. The J segment lost 6 bases and the V segment lost 3 bases, leaving 6 bases of the junction unmatched. The CDR3 is 14 residues long. CDR1 and CDR2 from the germline V gene are MGHRA and YSYEKL. Here the CDR3 DNA reads TGCGCCAGCAGCCAGACAGGGGAAAGAGATGGCTACACCTTC. Translating it yields CASSQTGERDGYTF.

CDR3 coding DNA: TGTGCCAGCAGCTTAGTAGCACAGGGCCTATTAGAGCAGTACTTC. It yields the protein CASSLVAQGLLEQYF. The V call is TRBV11-2, the J call TRBJ2-7; weak D call: TRBD1 (6 bases). Germline V gene sequence: CDR1 SGHAT, CDR2 FQNNGV. Trimming took 1 base from V and 7 from J, leaving 17 bases between them. This CDR3 comprises 15 residues. The variable domain in full, completed from reference TRBV11-2 and TRBJ2-7, reads EAGVAQSPRYKIIEKRQSVAFWCNPISGHATLYWYQQILGQGPKLLIQFQNNGVVDDSQLPKDRFSAERLKGVDSTLKIQPAKLEDSAVYLCASSLVAQGLLEQYFGPGTRLTVT.

This clone has ten or more counts. The J gene is TRBJ1-1, the V gene TRBV2, with 11 nucleotides matching TRBD1. The CDR3 runs 13 residues. Germline CDR1 is SNHLY and CDR2 is FYNNEI. J lost 12 bases, V lost 4 bases, and 7 bases had no gene match. This CDR3 is CASSVRDRGRSFF. The CDR3, as DNA: TGTGCCAGCAGTGTCCGGGACAGGGGGAGGTCTTTCTTT.

The rearrangement links TRBV2 to TRBJ1-3; D remains unclear. Germline V gives CDR1 SNHLY, CDR2 FYNNEI. The germline V and J ends were trimmed by 7 bases and 4 bases, with 11 bases remaining between them. There are 13 residues in the CDR3. The CDR3 is CASTGVYGNTIYF. The CDR3 nucleotides are TGTGCCAGCACGGGAGTGTACGGAAACACCATATATTTT.

The chain recombines TRBV11-2 with TRBJ2-1; a weak D match, TRBD2 (5 bases). The V end was cut by 5 bases, the J end by 0 bases, with 14 bases between. The CDR3 consists of 16 residues. The germline CDR1 and CDR2 sequences are SGHAT and FQNNGV. The CDR3 spells CASSPRTLGSYNEQFF. The CDR3 DNA follows: TGTGCCAGCAGCCCGAGGACTTTGGGCTCCTACAATGAGCAGTTCTTC. The whole variable domain, remainder taken from reference TRBV11-2 and TRBJ2-1, is EAGVAQSPRYKIIEKRQSVAFWCNPISGHATLYWYQQILGQGPKLLIQFQNNGVVDDSQLPKDRFSAERLKGVDSTLKIQPAKLEDSAVYLCASSPRTLGSYNEQFFGPGTRLTVL.

The chain joins TRBV5-4 to TRBJ2-2; tentatively, D is TRBD2 (6 bases). The V gene's germline CDR1 is SGHNT and CDR2 YYREEE (reference sequence). The CDR3 is 15 residues long. V gave up 4 bases and J gave up 1 base, with 11 bases separating them. The CDR3 here is CASSTGLMNTGELFF. The CDR3 bases are TGTGCCAGCAGCACGGGACTCATGAACACCGGGGAGCTGTTTTTT.

The CDR3 spells CASKVGQLSYEQYF. The CDR3 coding sequence is TGTGCCAGCAAGGTTGGACAACTCTCCTACGAGCAGTACTTC. The V gene is TRBV2, the J gene TRBJ2-7, with a weak D call TRBD1 (5 bases). The CDR3 runs to 14 residues. Germline CDR1 is SNHLY and CDR2 is FYNNEI. The V gene lost 7 bases and the J gene lost 0 bases, with 13 bases spanning the gap.

This chain links TRBV19 with TRBJ2-2; 15 nucleotides line up with TRBD2. This CDR3 is built from 16 residues. Trimming removed 3 bases from V and 11 bases from J; junction bases left unmatched: 7. CDR1 is LNHDA, CDR2 SQIVND, per germline (reference sequence). The CDR3 DNA sequence: TGTGCCAGTAGTATTCGGACTAGCGGGAGGGCCTCAGAGCTGTTTTTT. It is translated as CASSIRTSGRASELFF.

The V and J genes are TRBV6-5 and TRBJ1-6, with D unresolved. The CDR3 runs 14 residues. The germline V and J ends were trimmed by 4 bases and 2 bases, with 6 bases remaining between them. The germline gives CDR1 MNHEY, CDR2 SVGAGI. The CDR3 region has the DNA TGTGCCAGCAGTTCCGGGACCTATAATTCACCCCTCCACTTT. Protein: CASSSGTYNSPLHF.

The chain uses TRBV10-1 and TRBJ2-7; tentatively, D is TRBD2 (5 bases). This CDR3 is 12 amino acids long. V gave up 6 bases and J gave up 6 bases, with 12 bases separating them. Germline V gene lookup returns CDR1 WNHNN and CDR2 SYGVQD (reference sequence). CDR3 residues: CASSTTRGEQYF. DNA of the CDR3: TGCGCCAGCAGCACTACCCGGGGCGAGCAGTACTTC.

The V gene is TRBV7-8, the J gene TRBJ1-1; a possible D gene is TRBD1 (5 bases). The CDR3 length is 15 residues. V lost 1 base and J lost 6, with 15 bases in between. Germline assignment: CDR1 SGHVS and CDR2 FQNEAQ. The CDR3 bases are TGTGCCAGCAGCTTAGGGGAGGGGCGAAATGCTGAAGCTTTCTTT. It yields the protein CASSLGEGRNAEAFF.

The V and J genes are TRBV5-5 and TRBJ2-7; 8 positions match TRBD1. Germline V gives CDR1 SGHKS, CDR2 YYEKEE (reference sequence). With V trimmed by 4 bases and J by 3 bases, 15 bases remained unmatched. The length of the CDR3 is 17 residues. CDR3 in amino acids: CASSLRSGGLGLYEQYF. In DNA form, the CDR3 reads TGTGCCAGCAGCCTCCGATCAGGGGGCCTGGGTCTCTACGAGCAGTACTTC.

This chain connects TRBV4-1 to TRBJ1-5; D might be TRBD1 (6 bases). V lost 4 bases and J lost 4, with 14 bases in between. The germline V gene encodes CDR1 MGHRA and CDR2 YSYEKL. This CDR3 is built from 15 residues. For the CDR3, the DNA is TGCGCCAGCAGCCCGAGGGCAGGGGAAAATCAGCCCCAGCATTTT. It encodes CASSPRAGENQPQHF.

The rearrangement uses TRBV9 and TRBJ1-2; TRBD1 is a possible D gene (6 bases). Looked up from germline, CDR1 is SGDLS and CDR2 is YYNGEE. The CDR3 runs 16 residues. Deletions cut 4 bases from V and 3 bases from J, with 19 bases between. The CDR3 coding sequence is TGTGCCAGCAGCAAACAAGGGGGGGCGCGGTACTATGGCTACACCTTC. Protein: CASSKQGGARYYGYTF.

This chain links TRBV6-1 with TRBJ1-3; maybe TRBD1 (6 bases). Germline CDR1 is MNHNS and CDR2 is SASEGT. This CDR3 has 15 residues. V was clipped by 3 bases and J by 2 bases, with 11 bases between them. The CDR3 sequence is CASSDRGAAGNTIYF. The CDR3 DNA reads TGTGCCAGCAGTGACCGGGGGGCGGCTGGAAACACCATATATTTT.

CDR3 bases: TGCAGCGTTGAAGATTTCGGACTAGCGGAAACAAGTGGGACAGATACGCAGTATTTT. The encoded protein is CSVEDFGLAETSGTDTQYF. The V and J genes are TRBV29-1 and TRBJ2-3, with TRBD2 matching over 10 bases. The length of the CDR3 is 19 residues. Germline V gene sequence: CDR1 SQVTM, CDR2 ANQGSEA. V gave up 0 bases and J gave up 3 bases; unmatched junction bases: 15.

This chain uses TRBV11-2 with TRBJ2-5; TRBD2 matches 7 bases. CDR3 length equals 15 residues. In germline, CDR1 is SGHAT, CDR2 FQNNGV. V lost 6 bases, J lost 2 bases, and 9 bases stayed unmatched. DNA for the CDR3: TGTGCCAGCAGACTGGCTAGCGGCTTACAAGAGACCCAGTACTTC. Residues: CASRLASGLQETQYF.

The rearrangement joins TRBV4-1 to TRBJ2-2; weak D call: TRBD1 (6 bases). CDR1 is MGHRA, CDR2 YSYEKL, per germline. The CDR3 extends over 16 amino acids. The V and J ends lost 1 base and 3 bases respectively, with 12 bases between them. The CDR3 nucleotides read TGCGCCAGCAGCCAAGCGGAGACAGGCTACACCGGGGAGCTGTTTTTT. Protein product: CASSQAETGYTGELFF.

The chain recombines TRBV5-1 with TRBJ2-2, with 13 bases matching TRBD2. The length of the CDR3 is 16 residues. The germline CDR1 and CDR2 sequences are SGHRS and YFSETQ. V gave up 4 bases and J gave up 7 bases; unmatched junction bases: 7. The CDR3 DNA is TGCGCCAGCAGCCTAAGGACTAGCGGGAGTAGCGGGGAGCTGTTTTTT. Translated: CASSLRTSGSSGELFF.

The J gene is TRBJ2-5, the V gene TRBV2; 9 bases match TRBD2. The CDR3 length is 15 residues. Trimming at V came to 5 bases and at J to 4 bases, leaving 8 bases not matched to a gene. Looked up from germline, CDR1 is SNHLY and CDR2 is FYNNEI. CDR3 sequence: CASSLSGGIRETQYF. CDR3 bases: TGTGCCAGCAGTCTAAGCGGGGGGATTCGAGAGACCCAGTACTTC.

This sequence joins TRBV11-1 and TRBJ2-1; 8 bases align to TRBD2. This CDR3 comprises 16 residues. After removal of 2 bases from V and 3 bases from J, the junction contained 6 bases not matched to a gene. The germline V gene has CDR1 SGHAT and CDR2 FQDESV (reference sequence). CDR3 in amino acids: CASSLSSLAGYNEQFF. CDR3 sequence (DNA): TGTGCCAGCAGCTTATCATCCCTAGCGGGCTACAATGAGCAGTTCTTC.

V is TRBV29-1 and J is TRBJ2-7; no reliable D call. Germline values: CDR1 SQVTM, CDR2 ANQGSEA. CDR3 size: 12 residues. V was pared by 3 bases and J by 0 bases, with 6 bases between. The CDR3 nucleotides read TGCAGCGTTGACAGTGACTCCTACGAGCAGTACTTC. Its protein product is CSVDSDSYEQYF.